The 18 T cell receptor beta chains given below trace back to one sample, sequenced in a study of control samples from healthy donors and cancer patients. Only in-frame clones appear in the TCRdb table, and some are missing; sequencing was by immunoSEQ multiplex PCR. The sample contains 150,000 or so clones, about 93% of which appear only once. The material sequenced was PBMCs. These receptors all come from a man aged 60-69 years with colorectal cancer.

The V call is TRBV7-2, the J call TRBJ1-4; 7 bases line up with TRBD1. The length of the CDR3 is 13 residues. The V and J ends lost 5 bases and 8 bases, in that order; junction bases with no gene match: 5. Germline values: CDR1 SGHTA, CDR2 FQGNSA. DNA for the CDR3: TGTGCCAGCAGCATTAAGACAGGGGAAAAACTGTTTTTT. It yields the protein CASSIKTGEKLFF. Full variable domain (missing parts from reference TRBV7-2 and TRBJ1-4): GAGVSQSPSNKVTEKGKDVELRCDPISGHTALYWYRQSLGQGLEFLIYFQGNSAPDKSGLPSDRFSAERTGGSVSTLTIQRTQQEDSAVYLCASSIKTGEKLFFGSGTQLSVL.

As concerns this clone: Compared with germline, one end of the junction differs, possibly owing to a read error. V is TRBV5-1 and J is TRBJ1-4; a possible D gene is TRBD1 (6 bases). Germline V gene data show CDR1 as SGHRS and CDR2 as YFSETQ. This CDR3 has 15 amino acids. Written as DNA, the CDR3 is TGCGCCAGCACCTCGAAGGGGGGAAGGGAAGAAAAACCGTTTTTT. Translated: CASTSKGGREEKPFF.

The V call is TRBV5-1, the J call TRBJ1-2, with D maybe TRBD1 (5 bases). V shed 0 bases and J shed 8 bases, with 14 bases lying between them. The V gene's germline CDR1 is SGHRS and CDR2 YFSETQ. The CDR3 contains 14 residues. The CDR3 DNA reads as TGCGCCAGCAGCTTGGAGGGCAGGGACGACGGCTACACCTTC. The encoded protein is CASSLEGRDDGYTF.

The chain has TRBV30 and TRBJ1-1; TRBD1 is a possible D gene (6 bases). V lost 0 bases and J 5 bases, leaving 10 bases between the germline ends. The CDR3 has 13 residues. Germline CDR1 and CDR2: GTSNPN and SVGIG (reference sequence). The CDR3 spells CAWSVGGTTEAFF. CDR3 DNA: TGTGCCTGGAGTGTAGGGGGTACTACTGAAGCTTTCTTT.

V and J are TRBV21-1 and TRBJ2-7. TRBV21-1 is shown as a pseudogene. CDR3 length: 14 residues. CDR3 amino acids: CASSGERSSYEQYF. CDR3 in DNA: TGTGCCAGCAGCGGGGAACGGAGCTCCTACGAGCAGTACTTC.

The chain has TRBV6-5 and TRBJ1-6; 9 positions agree with TRBD1. Per the germline V gene, CDR1 is MNHEY and CDR2 is SVGAGI. Losses at the gene ends were 2 bases for V and 9 bases for J; bases not matched to a gene: 5. The CDR3 sequence is 15 residues long. CDR3 residues: CASSYDTGGVSPLHF. In DNA, the CDR3 is TGTGCCAGCAGTTACGACACAGGGGGCGTTTCACCCCTCCACTTT.

J is TRBJ1-1 and V is TRBV28, with TRBD1 matching over 7 bases. CDR3 size: 12 residues. The J segment lost 8 bases and the V segment lost 8 bases, leaving 8 bases of the junction unmatched. Germline assignment: CDR1 MDHEN and CDR2 SYDVKM. DNA for the CDR3: TGTGCCAGCGCTATCCCGGGACAGGAAGCTTTCTTT. This encodes CASAIPGQEAFF.

This chain joins TRBV27 and TRBJ2-7; 7 bases are shared with TRBD1. Germline V gives CDR1 MNHEY, CDR2 SMNVEV (reference sequence). The CDR3 sequence is 15 residues long. V was clipped by 3 bases and J by 0 bases; unmatched bases: 5. The DNA of the CDR3 is TGTGCCAGCAGTTTGGGACAGCTGTCCTCCTACGAGCAGTACTTC. The encoded protein is CASSLGQLSSYEQYF.

V is TRBV2 and J is TRBJ2-7, with 10 bases that match TRBD2. J was trimmed by 5 bases and V by 6 bases; bases with no gene match: 7. Germline V lookup: CDR1 SNHLY, CDR2 FYNNEI. This CDR3 has 14 residues. The CDR3 coding sequence is TGTGCCAGCAGAGTTTCTAGCGGGGGTGACGAGCAGTACTTC. This codes for CASRVSSGGDEQYF.

The CDR3 DNA reads TGTGCCAGCAGCAAAGCGCTTTACAGCCGACGTTACGAGCAGTACTTC. Protein sequence: CASSKALYSRRYEQYF. The chain carries TRBV21-1 and TRBJ2-7; the DNA was not compared with TRBD1, the D call given in the table. TRBV21-1 is marked as a pseudogene. The CDR3 is made up of 16 amino acids.

V is TRBV24-1 and J is TRBJ2-7; possibly TRBD1 for D (6 bases). The CDR3 has 23 amino acids. CDR1 is KGHDR and CDR2 is SFDVKD in the germline V gene. V lost 9 bases and J lost 3, with 44 bases in between. CDR3 DNA sequence: TGTGCCACCGATGTTAATAAATCCCCGCGGACAGAAGAAGAGGGGGACCGGGTCTACGAGCAGTACTTC. Protein: CATDVNKSPRTEEEGDRVYEQYF.

The chain combines TRBV9 with TRBJ1-1; D unclear. V lost 0 bases, J lost 3 bases, and 9 bases lay in between. The CDR3 is made up of 14 amino acids. Germline loops: CDR1 SGDLS, CDR2 YYNGEE. Here the CDR3 DNA reads TGTGCCAGCAGCGTAGGCCCCTCGGACACTGAAGCTTTCTTT. Translating it yields CASSVGPSDTEAFF.

The chain combines TRBV5-6 with TRBJ1-2; weak D call: TRBD1 (5 bases). This CDR3 spans 13 amino acids. V dropped 0 bases and J dropped 6 bases, with 9 bases sitting between them. Germline V gives CDR1 SGHDT, CDR2 YYEEEE. CDR3 nucleotide sequence: TGTGCCAGCAGCTTGGGCAGGGTAAATGGCTACACCTTC. Translating it yields CASSLGRVNGYTF.

As to this clone: The same CDR3 can be traced to other DNA sequences in this sample. V and J are TRBV6-5 and TRBJ2-5, with 9 nucleotides matching TRBD2. There are 16 residues in the CDR3. Germline loops: CDR1 MNHEY, CDR2 SVGAGI. With 2 bases clipped from V and 1 base from J, the junction kept 5 bases outside the gene matches. The CDR3 sequence is CASSYGLAGTQETQYF. The CDR3 region has the DNA TGTGCCAGCAGTTACGGGCTAGCGGGGACCCAAGAGACCCAGTACTTC.

The genes are TRBV2 and TRBJ1-4; D call uncertain. The CDR3 extends over 11 amino acids. V shed 2 bases and J shed 14 bases, with 9 bases lying between them. The V gene's germline CDR1 is SNHLY and CDR2 FYNNEI. CDR3 amino acids: CASSEREWLFF. For the CDR3, the DNA is TGTGCCAGCAGTGAAAGGGAGTGGCTGTTTTTT.

The chain links TRBV27 to TRBJ1-6, with a weak D call TRBD1 (6 bases). The CDR3 spans 11 residues. The germline gives CDR1 MNHEY, CDR2 SMNVEV (reference sequence). V was pared by 5 bases and J by 13 bases, with 9 bases between. CDR3 sequence: CASSDQGPLHF. DNA of the CDR3: TGTGCCAGCAGTGATCAGGGGCCCCTCCACTTT.

The rearrangement joins TRBV11-2 to TRBJ2-2, with TRBD2 matching 12 bases. CDR1 is SGHAT, CDR2 FQNNGV, per germline. The CDR3 extends over 16 amino acids. Losses at the gene ends were 1 base for V and 5 bases for J; bases not matched to a gene: 2. The CDR3 loop is CASSLASGGATGELFF. Written as DNA, the CDR3 is TGTGCCAGCAGCTTAGCTAGCGGGGGGGCAACCGGGGAGCTGTTTTTT.

The rearrangement links TRBV5-1 to TRBJ1-3, with D perhaps matching TRBD1 (6 bases). This CDR3 region has 17 residues. V shed 4 bases and J shed 0 bases, with 17 bases lying between them. Germline V lookup: CDR1 SGHRS, CDR2 YFSETQ. The CDR3: CASSLLPTGSSGNTIYF. The CDR3 nucleotides are TGCGCCAGCAGCCTACTACCTACAGGGAGCTCTGGAAACACCATATATTTT.